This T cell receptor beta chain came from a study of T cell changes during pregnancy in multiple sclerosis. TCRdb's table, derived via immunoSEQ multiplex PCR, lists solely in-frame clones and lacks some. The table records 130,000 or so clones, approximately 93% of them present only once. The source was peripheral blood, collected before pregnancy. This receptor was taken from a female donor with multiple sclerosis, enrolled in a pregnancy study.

The CDR3 bases are TGCGCCAGCAGCCTGCAAGAGGGGACAGCGGTTGACACCGGGGAGCTGTTTTTT. Residues: CASSLQEGTAVDTGELFF. The chain joins TRBV4-1 to TRBJ2-2, with 7 positions matching TRBD1. Germline CDR1 is MGHRA and CDR2 is YSYEKL. Trimming removed 4 bases from V and 3 bases from J; junction bases left unmatched: 14. The CDR3 is made up of 18 amino acids.